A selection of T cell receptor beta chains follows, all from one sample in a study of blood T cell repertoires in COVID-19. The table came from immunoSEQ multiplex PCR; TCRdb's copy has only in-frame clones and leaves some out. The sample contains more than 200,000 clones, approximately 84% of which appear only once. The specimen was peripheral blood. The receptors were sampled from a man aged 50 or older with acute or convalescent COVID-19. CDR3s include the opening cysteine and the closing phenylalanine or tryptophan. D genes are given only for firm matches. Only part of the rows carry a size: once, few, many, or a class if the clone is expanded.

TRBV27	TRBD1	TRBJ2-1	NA	CASSLSGQPAPYEQFF	TGTGCCAGCAGTTTATCGGGACAGCCGGCGCCATATGAGCAGTTCTTC
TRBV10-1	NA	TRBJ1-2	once	CASSDSAIGVYGYTF	TGCGCCAGCAGTGACTCTGCCATAGGGGTTTATGGCTACACCTTC
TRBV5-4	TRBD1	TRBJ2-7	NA	CASSGGWQGAYEQYF	TGTGCCAGCAGCGGTGGGTGGCAGGGGGCCTACGAGCAGTACTTC
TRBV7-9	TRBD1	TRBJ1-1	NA	CASRPTGVGTEAFF	TGTGCCAGCAGACCCACAGGGGTGGGGACTGAAGCTTTCTTT
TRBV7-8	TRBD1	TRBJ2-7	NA	CASSYPGQGRYEQYF	TGTGCCAGCAGCTACCCCGGACAGGGTAGATACGAGCAGTACTTC
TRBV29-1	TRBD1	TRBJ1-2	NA	CSVAGQSYGYTF	TGCAGCGTTGCGGGACAGTCCTATGGCTACACCTTC
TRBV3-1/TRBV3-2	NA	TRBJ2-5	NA	CASSQVERETQYF	TGTGCCAGCAGCCAAGTCGAGAGGGAGACCCAGTACTTC
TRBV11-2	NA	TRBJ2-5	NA	CASSRFLEPGAGETQYF	TGTGCCAGCAGCAGATTTCTCGAGCCAGGGGCAGGAGAGACCCAGTACTTC
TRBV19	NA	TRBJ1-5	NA	CASSIADTYNQPQHF	TGTGCCAGTAGTATCGCGGACACTTACAATCAGCCCCAGCATTTT
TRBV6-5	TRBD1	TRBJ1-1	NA	CASRATGARAEAFF	TGTGCCAGCAGGGCGACAGGGGCGCGGGCTGAAGCTTTCTTT
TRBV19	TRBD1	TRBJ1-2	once	CASSPGTGENGYTF	TGTGCCAGTAGTCCCGGGACAGGGGAGAATGGCTACACCTTC
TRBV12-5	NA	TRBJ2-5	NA	CASSGAVVETQYF	TGTGCTAGTAGTGGGGCGGTGGTCGAGACCCAGTACTTC
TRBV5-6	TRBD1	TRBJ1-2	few	CASSAGTGYTF	TGTGCCAGCAGCGCCGGGACAGGGTACACCTTC
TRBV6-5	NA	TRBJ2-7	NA	CAASSEKGVSYEQYF	TGTGCCGCCAGCAGTGAAAAGGGGGTCAGTTACGAGCAGTACTTC
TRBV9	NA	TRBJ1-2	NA	CASSVARDYGYTF	TGTGCCAGCAGCGTAGCCAGGGACTATGGCTACACCTTC
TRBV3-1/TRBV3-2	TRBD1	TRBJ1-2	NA	CASNHHSRQGRRLNYGYTF	TGTGCCAGCAACCACCACAGTAGACAGGGTAGGCGTCTTAACTATGGCTACACCTTC